These T cell receptor beta chains were read from a single sample in a study of blood T cell repertoires in COVID-19. Clones were sequenced by immunoSEQ multiplex PCR, and TCRdb holds only the in-frame ones, with some missing. The sample includes about 60,000 clones, 83% of them seen just once. Material for sequencing was peripheral blood. These receptors were taken from a human donor in a cohort sampled during active COVID-19. The CDR3 runs from the conserved cysteine through the conserved F or W. A D gene is named only where the DNA matches it firmly. Some rows mark clone size as missing; the rest say once, few, many or name a class of expanded clone.

>NA|TRBJ1-6|NA|TRBV2
CASSDQVGALSPLHF
TGTGCCAGCAGCGACCAGGTTGGGGCCCTATCACCCCTCCACTTT
>TRBD2|TRBJ2-1|NA|TRBV7-2
CASSRLGIAGNMNEQFF
TGTGCCAGCAGTCGCTTAGGTATAGCGGGTAATATGAATGAGCAGTTCTTC
>TRBD2|TRBJ2-1|NA|TRBV7-9
CASSSDRTSANEQFF
TGTGCCAGCAGCTCAGATCGGACTAGCGCTAATGAGCAGTTCTTC
>NA|TRBJ2-1|NA|TRBV10-1
CASSDPRQGNEQFF
TGCGCCAGCAGTGACCCCCGACAAGGCAATGAGCAGTTCTTC
>NA|TRBJ1-2|NA|TRBV7-3
CASSLTGVGGYTF
TGTGCCAGCAGCTTAACAGGGGTGGGTGGCTACACCTTC
>TRBD2|TRBJ2-5|NA|TRBV7-9
CASSLKGTSGTTQETQYF
TGTGCCAGCAGCTTAAAAGGGACTAGCGGGACGACTCAAGAGACCCAGTACTTC
>NA|TRBJ1-6|NA|TRBV7-9
CASSLQGGSPLHF
TGTGCCAGCAGCTTACAGGGAGGGTCACCCCTCCACTTT
>NA|TRBJ2-7|NA|TRBV3-1/TRBV3-2
CASSLPGRNEQYF
TGTGCCAGCAGCCTGCCCGGGAGAAACGAGCAGTACTTC
>NA|TRBJ2-1|NA|TRBV6-4
CASSDSTGRSYNEQFF
TGTGCCAGCAGTGACTCGACGGGGAGGAGTTACAATGAGCAGTTCTTC
>TRBD1|TRBJ2-5|NA|TRBV7-7
CASSLRTGPGETQYF
TGTGCCAGCAGCTTAAGGACAGGTCCGGGGGAGACCCAGTACTTC
>NA|TRBJ1-5|few|TRBV28
CASSFKRRNQPQHF
TGTGCCAGCAGTTTTAAGCGGCGGAATCAGCCCCAGCATTTT
>TRBD1|TRBJ1-2|NA|TRBV5-1
CASSSTGTAGGYTF
TGCGCCAGCAGCTCGACAGGGACCGCCGGTGGCTACACCTTC
>NA|TRBJ2-4|NA|TRBV6-2/TRBV6-3
CASSYRGQILAKNIQYF
TGTGCCAGCAGTTACAGAGGACAGATACTAGCCAAAAACATTCAGTACTTC
>TRBD1|TRBJ2-7|NA|TRBV14
CASSRSTGLLYEQYF
TGTGCCAGCAGCCGATCGACAGGGCTTTTGTACGAGCAGTACTTC
>TRBD2|TRBJ2-7|NA|TRBV19
CASSRSGTSGTSYEQYF
TGTGCCAGTAGCAGATCCGGGACTAGCGGGACCTCCTACGAGCAGTACTTC
>TRBD2|TRBJ2-5|NA|TRBV28
CASSIAGVLETQYF
TGTGCCAGCAGCATAGCGGGAGTACTGGAGACCCAGTACTTC
>TRBD2|TRBJ2-2|few|TRBV2
CASRPGTSGRGTGELFF
TGTGCCAGCAGACCCGGGACTAGCGGGAGAGGAACCGGGGAGCTGTTTTTT
>TRBD2|TRBJ2-2|NA|TRBV15
CATSRGLVNTGELFF
TGTGCCACCAGCAGGGGACTAGTTAACACCGGGGAGCTGTTTTTT
>TRBD1|TRBJ2-1|NA|TRBV19
CASSKNRDSSYNEQFF
TGTGCCAGTAGTAAAAACCGGGACAGCTCCTACAATGAGCAGTTCTTC
>TRBD2|TRBJ2-7|NA|TRBV10-1
CASSGGEGSLYEQYF
TGCGCCAGCAGTGGCGGGGAGGGTTCCCTCTACGAGCAGTACTTC
>TRBD2|TRBJ2-1|NA|TRBV7-9
CASSPTGTSGDVRQFF
TGTGCCAGCAGCCCGACCGGGACTAGCGGGGATGTTAGGCAGTTCTTC
>TRBD1|TRBJ1-5|NA|TRBV30
CAWSTPPWTGFNQPQHF
TGTGCCTGGAGTACCCCTCCCTGGACAGGGTTCAATCAGCCCCAGCATTTT
>NA|TRBJ2-3|NA|TRBV29-1
CSVVPSTDTQYF
TGCAGCGTCGTACCTAGTACAGATACGCAGTATTTT
>NA|TRBJ1-5|NA|TRBV6-2/TRBV6-3
CASTPRLEGNQPQHF
TGTGCCAGCACCCCCCGACTTGAAGGCAATCAGCCCCAGCATTTT
>NA|TRBJ2-3|NA|TRBV15
CATRPTVGTDTQYF
TGTGCCACCAGGCCGACAGTCGGCACAGATACGCAGTATTTT
>TRBD1|TRBJ2-7|NA|TRBV2
CAGRTGGVEQYF
TGTGCCGGCCGGACAGGGGGCGTCGAGCAGTACTTC
>TRBD1|TRBJ2-2|NA|TRBV12-5
CASGPRTGPGELFF
TGTGCTAGTGGACCTCGGACAGGGCCCGGGGAGCTGTTTTTT
>NA|TRBJ1-1|once|TRBV9
CASSVQTGTEAFF
TGTGCCAGCAGCGTCCAAACGGGGACTGAAGCTTTCTTT
>TRBD2|TRBJ2-3|few|TRBV5-4
CASSFKAGGSTDTQYF
TGTGCCAGCAGCTTCAAAGCGGGAGGGAGCACAGATACGCAGTATTTT
>TRBD2|TRBJ2-5|NA|TRBV4-1
CASSQGLAGGRDQETQYF
TGCGCCAGCAGCCAGGGACTAGCGGGGGGGCGGGATCAAGAGACCCAGTACTTC
>TRBD2|TRBJ2-3|NA|TRBV20-1
CSASPSGGSIIGTDTQYF
TGCAGTGCTAGTCCTAGCGGGGGTTCAATTATCGGGACAGATACGCAGTATTTT
>TRBD2|TRBJ2-7|NA|TRBV11-2
CASSSGLAGGSGSYEQYF
TGTGCCAGCAGCTCCGGACTAGCGGGGGGGTCCGGCTCCTACGAGCAGTACTTC
>TRBD2|TRBJ2-5|NA|TRBV7-8
CASSLGGGGAAETQYF
TGTGCCAGCAGCTTAGGTGGCGGGGGGGCCGCGGAGACCCAGTACTTC
>TRBD1|TRBJ2-3|NA|TRBV6-5
CASTGQGVLGTQYF
TGTGCCAGCACTGGACAGGGGGTTCTCGGTACGCAGTATTTT
>TRBD1|TRBJ1-1|NA|TRBV29-1
CSVEHTDDPGQLFKAFF
TGCAGCGTCGAACACACCGACGACCCGGGACAGCTCTTTAAAGCTTTCTTT